A selection of T cell receptor beta chains follows, all from one sample in a study of blood T cell repertoires in COVID-19. The repertoire was sequenced with immunoSEQ multiplex PCR; TCRdb's copy has only in-frame clones and lacks some. The sample includes nearly 350,000 clones, around 87% of them seen just once. The sequenced material came from peripheral blood. These receptors came from a woman aged 50 to 60 with COVID-19, enrolled during active disease. Both conserved end residues are trimmed from each CDR3. The listing skips clone size in some rows; elsewhere it reads once, few, many or a size class.

cdr3_aa: ASSPLHAGGTEAF
v_call: TRBV27
clone_size: -
j_call: TRBJ1-1

cdr3_aa: ASSSALGGIQY
v_call: TRBV5-1
clone_size: -
j_call: TRBJ2-4

cdr3_aa: ASSYRDRGSYEQF
v_call: TRBV6-5
clone_size: -
j_call: TRBJ2-1

cdr3_aa: ASHSNTEAF
v_call: TRBV19
clone_size: -
j_call: TRBJ1-1

cdr3_aa: ASSRGQGSAIQETQY
v_call: TRBV4-1
clone_size: -
j_call: TRBJ2-5

cdr3_aa: AISESGNLNYGYT
v_call: TRBV10-3
clone_size: -
j_call: TRBJ1-2

cdr3_aa: ASSPTSGRAPSYEQY
v_call: TRBV6-6
clone_size: -
j_call: TRBJ2-7

cdr3_aa: ASSLSNDYGYT
v_call: TRBV12-3/TRBV12-4
clone_size: few
j_call: TRBJ1-2

cdr3_aa: ASSISGGWNQPQH
v_call: TRBV19
clone_size: -
j_call: TRBJ1-5

cdr3_aa: ASSLAGTGGVHA
v_call: TRBV5-1
clone_size: -
j_call: TRBJ1-4

cdr3_aa: SVTTGTGGWEQY
v_call: TRBV29-1
clone_size: -
j_call: TRBJ2-7

cdr3_aa: ASSDMLGQGAYGYT
v_call: TRBV11-3
clone_size: -
j_call: TRBJ1-2

cdr3_aa: ASSPTGGTDTQY
v_call: TRBV7-7
clone_size: -
j_call: TRBJ2-3

cdr3_aa: ASSLRWDSSYEQY
v_call: TRBV27
clone_size: -
j_call: TRBJ2-7

cdr3_aa: ASRVSVSGSYNEQF
v_call: TRBV7-2
clone_size: -
j_call: TRBJ2-1

cdr3_aa: ASTWGLNSPLH
v_call: TRBV12-3/TRBV12-4
clone_size: once
j_call: TRBJ1-6

cdr3_aa: ASSLTGLGAGELF
v_call: TRBV7-3
clone_size: -
j_call: TRBJ2-2

cdr3_aa: ASSQDTPGVVAGGKNEQF
v_call: TRBV4-1
clone_size: once
j_call: TRBJ2-1

cdr3_aa: ASSLMSGRNTGELF
v_call: TRBV27
clone_size: -
j_call: TRBJ2-2

cdr3_aa: ASSRRGGGLETQY
v_call: TRBV27
clone_size: -
j_call: TRBJ2-5

cdr3_aa: ASSSYGTDYEQY
v_call: TRBV27
clone_size: -
j_call: TRBJ2-7

cdr3_aa: ASSPGGADYGYT
v_call: TRBV10-1
clone_size: -
j_call: TRBJ1-2

cdr3_aa: ASSQVSGTGSYEQY
v_call: TRBV4-2
clone_size: -
j_call: TRBJ2-7

cdr3_aa: ASSSGTSGGAGETQY
v_call: TRBV27
clone_size: -
j_call: TRBJ2-5

cdr3_aa: ASSRDREIYGYT
v_call: TRBV2
clone_size: -
j_call: TRBJ1-2

cdr3_aa: ASSFLAGRGEQY
v_call: TRBV11-2
clone_size: many
j_call: TRBJ2-7

cdr3_aa: ASSRQGKNSPLH
v_call: TRBV3-1/TRBV3-2
clone_size: few
j_call: TRBJ1-6

cdr3_aa: ASSGEVGAGGYT
v_call: TRBV7-6
clone_size: -
j_call: TRBJ1-2

cdr3_aa: ASSFNRQIRGYT
v_call: TRBV6-1
clone_size: -
j_call: TRBJ1-2

cdr3_aa: ASTQPGNQPQH
v_call: TRBV6-5
clone_size: -
j_call: TRBJ1-5

cdr3_aa: ASSRDRGYYGYT
v_call: TRBV5-8
clone_size: -
j_call: TRBJ1-2

cdr3_aa: ASSSRAGQTYEQY
v_call: TRBV5-5
clone_size: once
j_call: TRBJ2-7

cdr3_aa: ASSPTGYGYT
v_call: TRBV18
clone_size: -
j_call: TRBJ1-2

cdr3_aa: ASSIRNRDRYYEQY
v_call: TRBV19
clone_size: -
j_call: TRBJ2-7

cdr3_aa: SVGQSYEQY
v_call: TRBV29-1
clone_size: few
j_call: TRBJ2-7

cdr3_aa: ASSLAKMNTEAF
v_call: TRBV5-5
clone_size: -
j_call: TRBJ1-1

cdr3_aa: ASSQDRQGIYGYT
v_call: TRBV3-1/TRBV3-2
clone_size: -
j_call: TRBJ1-2

cdr3_aa: ASSYSTSGAYNEQF
v_call: TRBV6-6
clone_size: -
j_call: TRBJ2-1

cdr3_aa: ATSEPTGHAYNEQF
v_call: TRBV24-1
clone_size: -
j_call: TRBJ2-1

cdr3_aa: ASSPFSSSSQPQH
v_call: TRBV4-1
clone_size: -
j_call: TRBJ1-5

cdr3_aa: ASSYLGRPMNTEAF
v_call: TRBV6-2/TRBV6-3
clone_size: -
j_call: TRBJ1-1

cdr3_aa: ASSLAGGPNEQF
v_call: TRBV7-3
clone_size: -
j_call: TRBJ2-1

cdr3_aa: AFKRGGLGGTGELF
v_call: TRBV30
clone_size: -
j_call: TRBJ2-2